This TCR beta chain was obtained from a study of shared T cell receptors in the human thymus. The assay was immunoSEQ multiplex PCR, and TCRdb's table has in-frame clones only and misses some. The table shows hundreds of thousands of clones, with approximately 95% occurring only once. The V and J ends lost 7 bases and 3 bases respectively, with 13 bases between them. The germline CDR1 and CDR2 sequences are MDHEN and SYDVKM. The CDR3 has 14 amino acids. This clone was recorded once. This receptor was identified in a human donor. The V call is TRBV28, the J call TRBJ1-5; the D gene is possibly TRBD1 (5 bases). The specimen sequenced was thymocytes. CDR3 nucleotide sequence: TGTGCCAGCACACTGGGGGTCCTCAATCAGCCCCAGCATTTT. Residues: CASTLGVLNQPQHF.